A selection of T cell receptor beta chains follows, all from one sample in a study of T cells in Graves' hyperthyroidism and ophthalmopathy. TCRdb reanalysed the multiplex PCR reads using MiXCR and keeps one entry per CDR3 protein. This sample yields about half a million distinct CDR3 sequences, of which approximately 24% are seen a single time; roughly 12% belongs to the top ten. Sequencing input: blood. The receptors originated from a woman younger than 45 with Graves' ophthalmopathy. Both conserved end residues are part of each CDR3. The order of the fields is D gene, J gene, clone size, V gene, CDR3 DNA, CDR3 protein. A D gene is named only where the DNA matches it firmly. Only some rows state a clone size, as once, few, many or a class for expanded clones.

D: .
J: TRBJ1-3
size: many
V: TRBV4-3
DNA: TGCGCCAGCAGCCAAGATCTGAACACCATATATTTT
CDR3: CASSQDLNTIYF

D: .
J: TRBJ2-7
size: once
V: TRBV4-2
DNA: TGTGCCAGCAGCCAGGGAGGAGCGGAACCCTACGAGCAGTACTTC
CDR3: CASSQGGAEPYEQYF

D: .
J: TRBJ1-5
size: .
V: TRBV7-2
DNA: TGTGCCAGCAGCATCAATCCTACAAATCAGCCCCAGCATTTT
CDR3: CASSINPTNQPQHF

D: .
J: TRBJ2-5
size: many
V: TRBV28
DNA: TGTGCCAGCAGTTTAACCGGGACAAAAGAGACCCAGTACTTC
CDR3: CASSLTGTKETQYF

D: .
J: TRBJ1-2
size: many
V: TRBV7-9
DNA: TGTGCCAGCAGCCCCCGCATAGGGGATGACTATGGCTACACCTTC
CDR3: CASSPRIGDDYGYTF

D: .
J: TRBJ1-2
size: many
V: TRBV11-2
DNA: TGTGCCAGCAGCTTCGGCAGCCGGAGGGGCGGCTACACCTTC
CDR3: CASSFGSRRGGYTF

D: .
J: TRBJ1-2
size: few
V: TRBV9
DNA: TGTGCCAGCAGCGTAGGGATGGCGGTCTATGGCTACACCTTC
CDR3: CASSVGMAVYGYTF

D: TRBD2
J: TRBJ2-7
size: .
V: TRBV2
DNA: TGTGCCAGCACCCTAGTAGCGGGAGGGGATTACGAGCAGTACTTC
CDR3: CASTLVAGGDYEQYF

D: .
J: TRBJ2-2
size: .
V: TRBV7-3
DNA: TGTGCCAGCAGCTTAATGTCCTTGGACAAATCGGGGGAGCTGTTTTTT
CDR3: CASSLMSLDKSGELFF

D: .
J: TRBJ1-1
size: many
V: TRBV12-3/TRBV12-4
DNA: TGTGCCAGCAGTCTCGGGGGCGACGACACTGAAGCTTTCTTT
CDR3: CASSLGGDDTEAFF

D: TRBD1
J: TRBJ1-2
size: many
V: TRBV6-4
DNA: TGTGCCAGCAGTGACACCCTGGGACAGGGGGCCGCAGCTAACTATGGCTACACCTTC
CDR3: CASSDTLGQGAAANYGYTF

D: TRBD1
J: TRBJ2-7
size: .
V: TRBV12-3/TRBV12-4
DNA: TGTGCCAGCAGTTTTCCAAAGAGATCAAACCGGGACAGGGTCTCCTACGAGCAGTACTTC
CDR3: CASSFPKRSNRDRVSYEQYF

D: .
J: TRBJ1-2
size: .
V: TRBV3-1
DNA: TGTGCCAGCAGCCCGACAGAGAAGGATGGCTACACCTTC
CDR3: CASSPTEKDGYTF

D: TRBD2
J: TRBJ2-2
size: many
V: TRBV29-1
DNA: TGCAGCGTTAGAAGCGGGGAGACCGGGGAGCTGTTTTTT
CDR3: CSVRSGETGELFF

D: .
J: TRBJ1-2
size: many
V: TRBV12-3/TRBV12-4
DNA: TGTGCCAGCAGTACCGAGTGGGGGAACTATGGCTACACCTTC
CDR3: CASSTEWGNYGYTF

D: TRBD1
J: TRBJ1-2
size: .
V: TRBV4-1
DNA: TGCGCCAGCAGCCAAGATCGACAGGGGTCCCCCTATGGCTACACCTTC
CDR3: CASSQDRQGSPYGYTF

D: TRBD2
J: TRBJ2-7
size: many
V: TRBV4-2
DNA: TGTGCCAGCAGCCAAGATCGAGGTAGCGGGGGCGGGTACGAGCAGTACTTC
CDR3: CASSQDRGSGGGYEQYF

D: .
J: TRBJ1-5
size: .
V: TRBV30
DNA: TGTGCCTGGAGTTACTGGGGCAATCAGCCCCAGCATTTT
CDR3: CAWSYWGNQPQHF

D: .
J: TRBJ1-2
size: few
V: TRBV12-3/TRBV12-4
DNA: TGTGCCAGCAGCAAGACAACGCTCCTCTATGGCTACACCTTC
CDR3: CASSKTTLLYGYTF

D: .
J: TRBJ2-4
size: many
V: TRBV18
DNA: TGTGCCAGCTCACCCGGGACTGAAAACATTCAGTACTTC
CDR3: CASSPGTENIQYF

D: .
J: TRBJ2-7
size: many
V: TRBV27
DNA: TGTGCCAGCAGTTTATCGATCCCCCAGAGACATTCTTACGAGCAGTACTTC
CDR3: CASSLSIPQRHSYEQYF

D: .
J: TRBJ1-2
size: few
V: TRBV15
DNA: TGTGCCACCAGCAGAGATGGGTCGGGTATAGGTGGCTACACCTTC
CDR3: CATSRDGSGIGGYTF

D: TRBD2
J: TRBJ2-2
size: .
V: TRBV10-3
DNA: TGTGCCATCCGAGGGAGGGGAACTTCCACCGGGGAGCTGTTTTTT
CDR3: CAIRGRGTSTGELFF

D: .
J: TRBJ2-7
size: .
V: TRBV2
DNA: TGTGCCAGCAGTGAAAGGTGGAACAGAAAGTACGAGCAGTACTTC
CDR3: CASSERWNRKYEQYF

D: .
J: TRBJ2-5
size: many
V: TRBV20-1
DNA: TGCAGTGCTAGAGATTATGGGGGGCGGAACCAAGAGACCCAGTACTTC
CDR3: CSARDYGGRNQETQYF

D: .
J: TRBJ1-1
size: many
V: TRBV12-3/TRBV12-4
DNA: TGTGCCAGCAGTTTAAACCCGAACACTGAAGCTTTCTTT
CDR3: CASSLNPNTEAFF

D: .
J: TRBJ1-1
size: many
V: TRBV5-1
DNA: TGTGCCAGCAGCTTAGCAGCGAACACTGAAGCTTTCTTT
CDR3: CASSLAANTEAFF

D: .
J: TRBJ1-2
size: many
V: TRBV19
DNA: TGTGCCAGTGCCTCACACCGGGACACTAACTATGGCTACACCTTC
CDR3: CASASHRDTNYGYTF

D: .
J: TRBJ1-5
size: few
V: TRBV28
DNA: TGTGCCAGCGGGGTTTTGCCGGGCAATCAGCCCCAGCATTTT
CDR3: CASGVLPGNQPQHF

D: TRBD1
J: TRBJ2-7
size: .
V: TRBV11-1
DNA: TGTGCCAGCAGCTCCTACGGGACAGCTAAGAACCCCTACGAGCAGTACTTC
CDR3: CASSSYGTAKNPYEQYF

D: .
J: TRBJ1-1
size: many
V: TRBV30
DNA: TGTGCCTGGAGTGTCTCCCTACTGAACACTGAAGCTTTCTTT
CDR3: CAWSVSLLNTEAFF

D: .
J: TRBJ1-5
size: few
V: TRBV7-2
DNA: TGTGCCAGCAGCTTAGCCAAATATCAGCCCCAGCATTTT
CDR3: CASSLAKYQPQHF

D: .
J: TRBJ2-7
size: .
V: TRBV6-1
DNA: TGTGCCAGCAGTCAAAGCCCCTGGTCGTACGAGCAGTACTTC
CDR3: CASSQSPWSYEQYF

D: .
J: TRBJ1-5
size: many
V: TRBV12-3/TRBV12-4
DNA: TGTGCCAGCAGTTTAGCCGTTACAAAATATAGCAATCAGCCCCAGCATTTT
CDR3: CASSLAVTKYSNQPQHF

D: .
J: TRBJ1-1
size: many
V: TRBV27
DNA: TGTGCCAGCAGTTTATCCGGGGAGAGGACTGAAGCTTTCTTT
CDR3: CASSLSGERTEAFF

D: .
J: TRBJ2-2
size: many
V: TRBV28
DNA: TGTGCCAGCAGTTCGGACAGACAACATACCGGGGAGCTGTTTTTT
CDR3: CASSSDRQHTGELFF

D: .
J: TRBJ2-7
size: few
V: TRBV27
DNA: TGTGCCAGCAGTTTATCGGGGCATGGGGTCAGCAACTACGATCAGTACTTC
CDR3: CASSLSGHGVSNYDQYF

D: .
J: TRBJ1-1
size: many
V: TRBV7-9
DNA: TGTGCCAGCAGCCCCACCGCCAGGCTAGGAACTGAAGCTTTCTTT
CDR3: CASSPTARLGTEAFF

D: TRBD1
J: TRBJ2-7
size: .
V: TRBV28
DNA: TGTGCCAGCAGTCCGGGACAGGTCTTCTACGAGCAGTACTTC
CDR3: CASSPGQVFYEQYF

D: .
J: TRBJ2-5
size: many
V: TRBV5-1
DNA: TGCGCCAGCAGCTTGATGGTAGCGGAAGAGACCCAGTACTTC
CDR3: CASSLMVAEETQYF

D: .
J: TRBJ1-2
size: .
V: TRBV20-1
DNA: TGCAGTGCTAGTCAAGGGGGATCTAACTATGGCTACACCTTC
CDR3: CSASQGGSNYGYTF

D: TRBD1
J: TRBJ1-1
size: many
V: TRBV30
DNA: TGTGCCTGGGGAGGACAGGGTCGAGTGGCTTTCTTT
CDR3: CAWGGQGRVAFF